The clone carrying this T cell receptor beta chain was seen a few times. Its specificity is not known. Mismatch with germline at one junction end may stem from a read error. CDR3 length: 13 residues. Germline lookup yields CDR1 SQVTM and CDR2 ANQGSEA. TCRdb analysed the reads with MiXCR anew, one entry per CDR3 protein. In the table there are some 150,000 distinct CDR3 sequences, roughly a quarter of which are singletons. This sample was taken from a study of T cell repertoires in cytomegalovirus infection. Regarding the study as a whole: HLA-C-restricted CMV-specific TCR beta clonotypes prevailed in the ex vivo response.

The chain combines TRBV29-1 with TRBJ1-6; possible D gene TRBD1, 5 bases. The sequencing sample was made of PBMCs. This sequence originates from a human donor in good health (CMV status not recorded). Some clones in this sample may be carry-over from other donors' samples. The CDR3 sequence is CSVKDSTNSPLHF. The CDR3 coding sequence is TGCAGCGTTAAAGACAGCACTAATTCACCCCTCCACTTT.